This T cell receptor (beta chain) came from a study of shared clonotypes between healthy human individuals. Sequenced by immunoSEQ multiplex PCR; TCRdb stores in-frame clones only, minus some. The sample includes about 330,000 clones, approximately 79% of them seen just once. Study results and limitations: Across a handful of donors, naive CD4 shared roughly 5%, naive CD8 more than 3%, memory CD4 roughly 2.5%, memory CD8 0.4%.

Germline CDR1 SEHNR, CDR2 FQNEAQ (reference sequence). The length of the CDR3 is 15 residues. The ends were cut back, 3 bases at V and 3 bases at J, with 12 bases in the middle. The study drew all its donors from Caucasian adults living in Nashville, Tennessee. This clone was observed a few times. Its antigen is as yet unknown. This receptor was identified in a man aged 30 to 39 in good health. This chain links TRBV7-9 with TRBJ2-1, with D perhaps matching TRBD1 (6 bases). Material for sequencing was memory CD4+ T cells sorted from blood. Stated subset: CD45RA-negative fraction. CDR3 sequence: CASSFLQGSYNEQFF. As DNA, the CDR3 is TGTGCCAGCAGCTTCTTACAGGGCAGCTACAATGAGCAGTTCTTC. Using reference TRBV7-9 and TRBJ2-1 for the parts outside the CDR3, the full variable domain is DTGVSQNPRHKITKRGQNVTFRCDPISEHNRLYWYRQTLGQGPEFLTYFQNEAQLEKSRLLSDRFSAERPKGSFSTLEIQRTEQGDSAMYLCASSFLQGSYNEQFFGPGTRLTVL.